Below are 16 T cell receptor beta chains sequenced from a single sample in a study of T cell responses to AZD1222 COVID-19 vaccine. Data came from immunoSEQ multiplex PCR; TCRdb stores just in-frame clones and leaves some out. The data contain about 99,000 clones, 88% of them singletons. Here the sequenced sample was peripheral blood, taken on day 0 of AZD1222 vaccination. Every receptor here comes from an adult in good health.

This chain uses TRBV29-1 with TRBJ1-2; TRBD1 is a possible D gene (5 bases). V lost 3 bases, J lost 12 bases, and 11 bases lay in between. Germline values: CDR1 SQVTM, CDR2 ANQGSEA. This CDR3 is 10 amino acids long. The CDR3 is CSVEGPGNTF. For the CDR3, the DNA is TGCAGCGTTGAGGGTCCAGGGAACACCTTC.

The chain carries TRBV7-2 and TRBJ2-7; a weak D match, TRBD1 (5 bases). Germline V gene lookup returns CDR1 SGHTA and CDR2 FQGNSA. Trimming shortened V by 1 base and J by 0 bases, and 10 bases separated the two germline ends. The CDR3 contains 15 residues. This CDR3 is CASSLVTASSYEQYF. Here the CDR3 DNA reads TGTGCCAGCAGCTTAGTGACAGCTAGCTCCTACGAGCAGTACTTC.

This chain links TRBV7-3 with TRBJ2-2, with 10 bases matching TRBD1. From germline, CDR1 is SGHTA and CDR2 FQGTGA. J was trimmed by 4 bases and V by 4 bases; bases with no gene match: 12. The length of the CDR3 is 18 residues. The CDR3 reads CASSSNVQTGGITGELFF. The CDR3 bases are TGTGCCAGCAGCTCCAACGTCCAGACAGGGGGCATCACCGGGGAGCTGTTTTTT.

The chain combines TRBV27 with TRBJ1-2; D may be TRBD1 (5 bases). The germline gives CDR1 MNHEY, CDR2 SMNVEV (reference sequence). With 5 bases removed from V and 0 bases from J, the gap between germline ends came to 13 bases. There are 15 residues in the CDR3. CDR3 sequence (DNA): TGTGCCAGCAGTCGCGCCGGGGGGACTAACTATGGCTACACCTTC. Translated: CASSRAGGTNYGYTF.

The chain combines TRBV5-6 with TRBJ2-5, with a tentative D call TRBD2 (6 bases). The germline CDR1 and CDR2 sequences are SGHDT and YYEEEE. CDR3 length: 14 amino acids. V lost 2 bases and J lost 5, with 13 bases in between. CDR3 nucleotides: TGTGCCAGCAGCTTAAGACTAGTGGCCGAGACCCAGTACTTC. Protein: CASSLRLVAETQYF.

V and J are TRBV5-1 and TRBJ1-3; D gene unclear. CDR1 is SGHRS, CDR2 YFSETQ, per germline. This CDR3 contains 14 residues. The V and J ends lost 2 bases and 0 bases respectively, with 6 bases between them. The CDR3 loop is CASSFSRSGNTIYF. Written as DNA, the CDR3 is TGCGCCAGCAGCTTTTCCCGCTCTGGAAACACCATATATTTT.

This clone has just one count. The genes are TRBV18 and TRBJ2-2, with D possibly TRBD1 on 5 matching bases. The germline V and J ends were trimmed by 6 bases and 5 bases, with 16 bases remaining between them. Germline values: CDR1 KGHSH, CDR2 LQKENI. The CDR3 is made up of 15 amino acids. This CDR3 is CASSQGEGRTGELFF. DNA of the CDR3: TGTGCCAGCTCCCAGGGCGAAGGTCGGACCGGGGAGCTGTTTTTT.

The chain uses TRBV29-1 and TRBJ2-1; no clear D. V lost 6 bases, J lost 0 bases, and 12 bases lay in between. Germline V gene lookup returns CDR1 SQVTM and CDR2 ANQGSEA. This CDR3 region has 14 residues. The CDR3 DNA sequence: TGCAGCGTACAAACGGCCACCTCCTACAATGAGCAGTTCTTC. This encodes CSVQTATSYNEQFF.

This chain joins TRBV29-1 and TRBJ2-3, with a possible D match to TRBD1 (5 bases). Germline V CDR1 and CDR2: SQVTM, ANQGSEA. The germline V and J ends were trimmed by 4 bases and 0 bases, with 17 bases remaining between them. The CDR3 extends over 16 amino acids. CDR3 loop: CSVVPPQGSSTDTQYF. CDR3 DNA sequence: TGCAGCGTTGTACCCCCCCAGGGTTCTAGCACAGATACGCAGTATTTT.

This chain uses TRBV27 with TRBJ2-2, with unresolved D. Deletions cut 3 bases from V and 1 base from J, with 21 bases between. The CDR3 has 19 residues. CDR1 and CDR2 (germline): MNHEY, SMNVEV (reference sequence). The CDR3 here is CASSFGTAIRVGNTGELFF. The CDR3 DNA follows: TGTGCCAGCAGTTTCGGAACAGCTATCCGCGTCGGGAACACCGGGGAGCTGTTTTTT.

V is TRBV3-1 (or the pseudogene TRBV3-2) and J is TRBJ2-5; no firm D call. Between the trimmed V and J ends, which lost 7 bases and 4 bases, there was a span of 10 bases. Germline lookup yields CDR1 LGHDT and CDR2 YNNKEL (reference sequence). The CDR3 runs to 12 residues. The CDR3 DNA reads as TGTGCCAGCAAATCGGTGGGAGAGACCCAGTACTTC. Its protein is CASKSVGETQYF.

The chain carries TRBV25-1 and TRBJ2-1, with 12 bases fitting TRBD1. The CDR3 has 16 residues. Trimming cost V 2 bases and J 10 bases; bases outside gene matches: 9. CDR1 MGHDK and CDR2 SYGVNS come from the germline V gene. The CDR3 loop reads CASSEVGTGGSREQFF. CDR3 DNA: TGTGCCAGCAGTGAAGTTGGGACAGGGGGCTCGCGGGAGCAGTTCTTC.

This clone was detected a few times. The chain is built from TRBV30 and TRBJ2-1; 8 bases line up with TRBD2. Germline assignment: CDR1 GTSNPN and CDR2 SVGIG (reference sequence). The CDR3 totals 12 residues. The V and J ends lost 2 bases and 14 bases, in that order; junction bases with no gene match: 8. In DNA form, the CDR3 reads TGTGCCTGGAGTAGGGGAGCGGGAGAAAAGTTCTTC. It translates to CAWSRGAGEKFF.

The chain couples TRBV6-5 to TRBJ1-2, with D maybe TRBD1 (5 bases). V lost 11 bases, J lost 2 bases, and 15 bases lay in between. Germline V lookup: CDR1 MNHEY, CDR2 SVGAGI. This CDR3 region has 13 residues. CDR3 amino acids: CAGEGFYNYGYTF. In nucleotides, the CDR3 is TGTGCCGGGGAGGGGTTTTACAACTATGGCTACACCTTC.

The rearrangement links TRBV10-2 to TRBJ2-5; possible D gene TRBD2, 6 bases. The V and J ends lost 0 bases and 7 bases respectively, with 9 bases between them. The CDR3 has 13 amino acids. Germline CDR1 is WSHSY and CDR2 is SAAADI. CDR3 sequence reads: CASSESKGGTQYF. The CDR3 DNA reads as TGCGCCAGCAGTGAGTCGAAGGGAGGGACCCAGTACTTC.

The chain links TRBV7-9 to TRBJ1-5; 7 bases map to TRBD1. From germline, CDR1 is SEHNR and CDR2 FQNEAQ (reference sequence). Germline trimming cut 5 bases from V and 3 bases from J; bases unmatched to any gene: 7. The CDR3 covers 15 residues. The CDR3 DNA reads as TGTGCCAGCAGCAGCGGGACAGCAGACAATCAGCCCCAGCATTTT. This gives the protein CASSSGTADNQPQHF. Full variable domain (rest looked up from reference TRBV7-9 and TRBJ1-5): DTGVSQNPRHKITKRGQNVTFRCDPISEHNRLYWYRQTLGQGPEFLTYFQNEAQLEKSRLLSDRFSAERPKGSFSTLEIQRTEQGDSAMYLCASSSGTADNQPQHFGDGTRLSIL.